This T cell receptor delta chain stems from a study of γδ T cells in repeated Plasmodium falciparum infection. The overall study: Age- and gender-matched Australian children served as comparison for malaria-exposed Malian children.

TCRdb made new clone calls on the multiplex PCR reads using CATT. The sample has roughly 86,000 delta-chain clones; 1.4% are singletons. V dropped 3 bases and J dropped 0; count of bases not matched to a gene: 20. Germline V CDR1 and CDR2: GEAIGNYY, EKD. The CDR3 consists of 20 residues. The sample holds many counts of this clone. Its target is unknown. This DNA's translation differs at residue 5 from TCRdb's protein, which comes from a much larger clone; a read error is likely, and the protein shown is translated from the DNA. Findings and limits, study-wide: Many TCRgamma sequences overlapped between individuals in stable Vgamma9/Vdelta2+ repertoires.

Flow sorting of PBMC yielded separate Vgamma9/Vdelta2+ and Vdelta2-negative gammadelta T cell populations for bulk repertoire analysis. Material: gamma-delta T cells from blood. The genes are TRDV2 and TRDJ1; 8 bases are a match to TRDD3. The TCR was taken from a pool of human donors (malaria-infected and uninfected, not separated). Here the CDR3 DNA reads TGTGCCTGTGACGCCATACGGGTTATGGGGGATGCAATTTACACCGATAAACTCATCTTT. Protein: CACDAIRVMGDAIYTDKLIF.